These 9 T cell receptor beta chains were sequenced from one sample in a study of spatial heterogeneity in lung cancer. Time point specified: sample taken at primary tumor resection. Each CDR3 protein is one row after TCRdb ran MiXCR on the 5' RACE reads. Of 20,000 to 25,000 distinct CDR3 sequences in the sample, about 9.3% were seen once. Their antigens remain unidentified. Notes on the study in general: Tumors with more nonsynonymous mutations had more expanded intratumoral alpha and beta TCRs.

The sample was lung tumor tissue, taken at surgery. Receptors originate from a male donor with early-stage non-small cell lung cancer.

In DNA, the CDR3 is TGTGCCATTGCCGGGACAGGGGGCAGAGAGACCCAGTACTTC. Translating it yields CAIAGTGGRETQYF. This chain uses TRBV28 with TRBJ2-5; TRBD1 matches 12 bases. Trimming took 10 bases from V and 4 from J; bases not matched to a gene: 7. The CDR3 is 14 residues long. CDR1 is MDHEN and CDR2 is SYDVKM in the germline V gene.

This clonotype was observed many times. The gene calls are TRBV6-5 and TRBJ1-5, with D possibly matching TRBD1 (5 bases). This CDR3 has 14 amino acids. The germline CDR1 and CDR2 sequences are MNHEY and SVGAGI. Trimming left V 5 bases short and J 9 bases short, with 17 bases between. As DNA, the CDR3 is TGTGCCAGCAGTCCCGGGACTTTACCGGCGCCCCAGCATTTT. Translating it yields CASSPGTLPAPQHF.

This clonotype was observed many times. This chain connects TRBV7-2 to TRBJ2-3; 7 bases are a match to TRBD1. J lost 5 bases, V lost 7 bases, and 6 bases had no gene match. CDR3 size: 13 residues. Germline V gene lookup returns CDR1 SGHTA and CDR2 FQGNSA. The CDR3 spells CASISHRGDTQYF. The CDR3 region has the DNA TGTGCCAGCATCTCCCACAGGGGAGATACGCAGTATTTT.

This clonotype was seen many times. The rearrangement links TRBV10-3 to TRBJ1-4; TRBD1 might be the D (6 bases). The germline V gene encodes CDR1 ENHRY and CDR2 SYGVKD. The CDR3 runs to 13 residues. V lost 6 bases and J lost 8, with 13 bases in between. CDR3 nucleotide sequence: TGTGCCATCAGCCAAGGGACACAAGAAAAACTGTTTTTT. This translates into CAISQGTQEKLFF.

This clonotype was seen at least ten times. The V and J genes are TRBV5-1 and TRBJ2-3, with 8 bases matching TRBD1. The V gene end was trimmed by 3 bases and the J gene end by 2 bases; junction bases not matched to a gene: 8. This CDR3 spans 16 amino acids. CDR1 SGHRS and CDR2 YFSETQ come from the germline V gene. The CDR3 sequence is CASSWLTGDFTDTQYF. In DNA form, the CDR3 reads TGCGCCAGCAGCTGGCTGACAGGGGATTTCACAGATACGCAGTATTTT.

This clonotype occurred many times. The V gene is TRBV28, the J gene TRBJ2-5, with 7 bases matching TRBD2. V shed 2 bases and J 3 bases; nucleotides not matched to a gene: 6. The CDR3 is made up of 15 amino acids. CDR1 MDHEN and CDR2 SYDVKM come from the germline V gene. The CDR3 region has the DNA TGTGCCAGCAGTTTAGACGGCGGGAGAAAAGAGACCCAGTACTTC. Translated: CASSLDGGRKETQYF.

In its sample, this clonotype was seen a few times. The J gene is TRBJ2-7, the V gene TRBV6-1; TRBD2 aligns across 9 bases. Germline CDR1 MNHNS, CDR2 SASEGT. Trimming removed 5 bases from V and 0 bases from J; junction bases left unmatched: 8. This CDR3 has 16 amino acids. The CDR3 is CASSLARLAVSYEQYF. The CDR3 DNA is TGTGCCAGCAGTTTGGCTCGACTAGCGGTCTCCTACGAGCAGTACTTC.

This clonotype was detected ten times or more. The chain employs TRBV29-1 and TRBJ2-3, with 8 bases that match TRBD2. With 4 bases clipped from V and 3 bases from J, the junction kept 9 bases outside the gene matches. This CDR3 spans 15 amino acids. Per the germline V gene, CDR1 is SQVTM and CDR2 is ANQGSEA. CDR3 residues: CSVVRREGLTDTQYF. The CDR3, as DNA: TGCAGCGTTGTACGCCGGGAGGGGTTGACAGATACGCAGTATTTT.

This clonotype was picked up a small number of times. V usage is TRBV7-3 and J usage is TRBJ1-2, with D unclear. The CDR3 contains 14 residues. The V end was cut by 6 bases, the J end by 3 bases, with 14 bases between. CDR1 is SGHTA, CDR2 FQGTGA, per germline. Here the CDR3 DNA reads TGTGCCAGCAGATCCCCATTACGGTACTATGGCTACACCTTC. This encodes CASRSPLRYYGYTF.